The clone carrying this T cell receptor beta chain was seen once. Some clones are missing from TCRdb's copy, which holds only in-frame ones; the method was immunoSEQ multiplex PCR. Among roughly 220,000 clones listed, just over 85% were seen once. The source of the sample is a study of blood T cell repertoires in COVID-19. V gave up 4 bases and J gave up 1 base, with 13 bases separating them. The CDR3 extends over 16 amino acids. The germline gives CDR1 SGHDN, CDR2 FVKESK. Sequencing was carried out using PBMCs or T cells enriched from blood (not recorded which). This rearrangement joins TRBV14 to TRBJ2-2, with D tentatively TRBD1 (7 bases). The sequence was obtained from a woman aged 45-65 years with acute COVID-19. CDR3 in DNA: TGTGCCAGCAGCCGTCGACAGGGAGGGAACACCGGGGAGCTGTTTTTT. Translating gives CASSRRQGGNTGELFF.